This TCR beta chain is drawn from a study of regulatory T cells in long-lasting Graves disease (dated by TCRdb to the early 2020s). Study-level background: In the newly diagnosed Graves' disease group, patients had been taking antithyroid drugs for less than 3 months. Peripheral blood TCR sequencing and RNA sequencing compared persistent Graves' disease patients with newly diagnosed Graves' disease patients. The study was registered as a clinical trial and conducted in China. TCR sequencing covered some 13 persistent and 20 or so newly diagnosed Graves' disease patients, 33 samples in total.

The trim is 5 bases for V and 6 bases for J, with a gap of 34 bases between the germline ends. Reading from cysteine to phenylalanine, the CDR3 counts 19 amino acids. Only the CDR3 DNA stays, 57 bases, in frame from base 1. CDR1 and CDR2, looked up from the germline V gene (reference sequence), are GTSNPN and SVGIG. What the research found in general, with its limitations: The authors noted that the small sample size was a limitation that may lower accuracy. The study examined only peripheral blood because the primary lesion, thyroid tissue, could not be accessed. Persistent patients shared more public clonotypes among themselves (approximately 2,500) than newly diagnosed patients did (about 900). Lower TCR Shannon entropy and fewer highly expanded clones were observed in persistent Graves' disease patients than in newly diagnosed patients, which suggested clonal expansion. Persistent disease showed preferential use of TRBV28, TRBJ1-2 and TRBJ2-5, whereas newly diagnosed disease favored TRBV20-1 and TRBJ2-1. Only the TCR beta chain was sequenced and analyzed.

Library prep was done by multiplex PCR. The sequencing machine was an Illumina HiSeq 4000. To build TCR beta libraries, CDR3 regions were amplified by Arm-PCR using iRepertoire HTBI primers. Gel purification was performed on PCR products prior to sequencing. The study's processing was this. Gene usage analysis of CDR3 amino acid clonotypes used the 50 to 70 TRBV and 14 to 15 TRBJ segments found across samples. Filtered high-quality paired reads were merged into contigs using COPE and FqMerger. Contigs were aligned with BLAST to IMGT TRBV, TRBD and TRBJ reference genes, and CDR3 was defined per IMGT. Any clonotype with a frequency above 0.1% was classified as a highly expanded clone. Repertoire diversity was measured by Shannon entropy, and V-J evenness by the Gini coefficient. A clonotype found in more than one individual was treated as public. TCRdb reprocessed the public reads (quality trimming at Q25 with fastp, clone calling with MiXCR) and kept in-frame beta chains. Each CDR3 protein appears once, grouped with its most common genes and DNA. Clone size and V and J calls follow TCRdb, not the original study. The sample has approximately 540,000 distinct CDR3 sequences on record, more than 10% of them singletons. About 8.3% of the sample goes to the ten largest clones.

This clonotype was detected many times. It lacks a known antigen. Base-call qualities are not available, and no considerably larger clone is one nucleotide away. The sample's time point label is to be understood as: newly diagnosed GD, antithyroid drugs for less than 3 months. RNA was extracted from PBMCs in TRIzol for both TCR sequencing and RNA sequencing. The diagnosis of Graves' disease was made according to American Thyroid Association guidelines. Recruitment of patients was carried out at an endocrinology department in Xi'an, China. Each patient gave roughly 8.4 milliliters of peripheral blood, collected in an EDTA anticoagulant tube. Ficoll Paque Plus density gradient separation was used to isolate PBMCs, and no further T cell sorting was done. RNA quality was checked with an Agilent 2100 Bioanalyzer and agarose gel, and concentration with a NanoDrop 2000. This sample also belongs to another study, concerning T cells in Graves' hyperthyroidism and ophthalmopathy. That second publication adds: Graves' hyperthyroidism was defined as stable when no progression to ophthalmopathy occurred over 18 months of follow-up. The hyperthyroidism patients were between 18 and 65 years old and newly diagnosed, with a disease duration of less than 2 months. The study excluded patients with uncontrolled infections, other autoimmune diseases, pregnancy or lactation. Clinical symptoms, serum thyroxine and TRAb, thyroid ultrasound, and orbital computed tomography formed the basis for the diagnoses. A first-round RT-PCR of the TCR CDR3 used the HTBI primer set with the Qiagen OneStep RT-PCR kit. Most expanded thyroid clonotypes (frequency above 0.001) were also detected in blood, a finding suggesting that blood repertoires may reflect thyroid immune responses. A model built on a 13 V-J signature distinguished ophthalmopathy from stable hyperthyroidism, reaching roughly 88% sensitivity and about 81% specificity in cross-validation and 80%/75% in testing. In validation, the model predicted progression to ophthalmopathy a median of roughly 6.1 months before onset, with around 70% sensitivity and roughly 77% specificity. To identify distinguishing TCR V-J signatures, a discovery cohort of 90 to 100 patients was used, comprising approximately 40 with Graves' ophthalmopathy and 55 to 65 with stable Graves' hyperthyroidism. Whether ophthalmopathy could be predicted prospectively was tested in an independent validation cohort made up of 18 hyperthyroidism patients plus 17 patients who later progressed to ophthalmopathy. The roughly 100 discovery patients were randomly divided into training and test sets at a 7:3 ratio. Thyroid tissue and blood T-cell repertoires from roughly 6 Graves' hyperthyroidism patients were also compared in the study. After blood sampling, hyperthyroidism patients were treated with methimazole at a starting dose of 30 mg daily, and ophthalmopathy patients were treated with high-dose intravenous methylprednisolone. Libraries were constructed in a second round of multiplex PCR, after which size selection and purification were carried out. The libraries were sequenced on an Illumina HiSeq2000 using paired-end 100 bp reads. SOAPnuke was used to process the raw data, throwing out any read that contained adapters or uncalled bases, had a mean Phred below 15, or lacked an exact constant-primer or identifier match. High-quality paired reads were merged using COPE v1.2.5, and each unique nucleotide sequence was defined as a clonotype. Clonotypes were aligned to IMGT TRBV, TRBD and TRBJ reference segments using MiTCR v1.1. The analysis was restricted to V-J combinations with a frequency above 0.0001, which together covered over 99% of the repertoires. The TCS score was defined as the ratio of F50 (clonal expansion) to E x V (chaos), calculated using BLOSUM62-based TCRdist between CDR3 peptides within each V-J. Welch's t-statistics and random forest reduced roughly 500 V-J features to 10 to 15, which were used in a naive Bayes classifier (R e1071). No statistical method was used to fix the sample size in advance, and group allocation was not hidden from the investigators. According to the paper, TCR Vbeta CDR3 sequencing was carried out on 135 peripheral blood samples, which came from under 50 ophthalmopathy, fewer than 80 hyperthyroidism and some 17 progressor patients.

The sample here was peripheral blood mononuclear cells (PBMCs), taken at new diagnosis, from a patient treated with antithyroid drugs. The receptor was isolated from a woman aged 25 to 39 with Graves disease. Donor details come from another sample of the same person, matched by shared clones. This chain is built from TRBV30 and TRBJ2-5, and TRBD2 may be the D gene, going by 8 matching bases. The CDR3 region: CAWQPGQLKLSGRGKTQYF. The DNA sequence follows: TGTGCCTGGCAGCCGGGACAGCTAAAGTTAAGCGGGAGAGGGAAGACCCAGTACTTC.